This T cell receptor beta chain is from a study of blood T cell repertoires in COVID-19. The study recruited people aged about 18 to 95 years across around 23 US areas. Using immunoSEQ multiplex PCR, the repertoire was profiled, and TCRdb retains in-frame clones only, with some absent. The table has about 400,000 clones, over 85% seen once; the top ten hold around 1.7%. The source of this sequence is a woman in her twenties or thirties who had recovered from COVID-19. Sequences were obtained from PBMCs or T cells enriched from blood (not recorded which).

The CDR3 reads CASSFYGGRANSPLHF. CDR3 sequence (DNA): TGTGCCAGCAGTTTCTATGGGGGCAGGGCTAATTCACCCCTCCACTTT. V is TRBV28 and J is TRBJ1-6; possibly TRBD1 for D (6 bases). Trimming removed 3 bases at V and 6 bases at J, with 15 bases between. CDR3 length: 16 residues. The germline gives CDR1 MDHEN, CDR2 SYDVKM. Drawing the rest from reference TRBV28 and TRBJ1-6, the complete variable domain is DVKVTQSSRYLVKRTGEKVFLECVQDMDHENMFWYRQDPGLGLRLIYFSYDVKMKEKGDIPEGYSVSREKKERFSLILESASTNQTSMYLCASSFYGGRANSPLHFGNGTRLTVT.